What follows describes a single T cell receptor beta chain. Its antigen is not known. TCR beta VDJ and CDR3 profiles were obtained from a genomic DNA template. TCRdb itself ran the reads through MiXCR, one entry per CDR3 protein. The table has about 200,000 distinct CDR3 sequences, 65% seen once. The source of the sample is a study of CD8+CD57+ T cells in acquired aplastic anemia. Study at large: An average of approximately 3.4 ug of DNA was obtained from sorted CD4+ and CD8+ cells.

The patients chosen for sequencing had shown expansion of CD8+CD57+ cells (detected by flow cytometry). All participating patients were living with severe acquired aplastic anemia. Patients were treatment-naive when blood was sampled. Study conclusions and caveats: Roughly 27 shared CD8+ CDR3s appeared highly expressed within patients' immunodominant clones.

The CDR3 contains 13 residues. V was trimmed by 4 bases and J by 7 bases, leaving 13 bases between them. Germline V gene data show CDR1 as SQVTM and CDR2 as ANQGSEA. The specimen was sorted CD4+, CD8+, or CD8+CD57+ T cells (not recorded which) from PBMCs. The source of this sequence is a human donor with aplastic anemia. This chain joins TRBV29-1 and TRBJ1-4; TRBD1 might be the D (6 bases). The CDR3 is CSVALGTTEKLFF. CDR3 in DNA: TGCAGCGTTGCACTGGGGACAACTGAAAAACTGTTTTTT. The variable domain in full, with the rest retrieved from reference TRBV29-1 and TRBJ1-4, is SAVISQKPSRDICQRGTSLTIQCQVDSQVTMMFWYRQQPGQSLTLIATANQGSEATYESGFVIDKFPISRPNLTFSTLTVSNMSPEDSSIYLCSVALGTTEKLFFGSGTQLSVL.